The 28 T cell receptor beta chains given below trace back to one sample, sequenced in a study of T cell changes during pregnancy in multiple sclerosis. Assay: immunoSEQ multiplex PCR; the TCRdb copy retains only in-frame clones and omits some. This table has around 88,000 clones, approximately 92% appearing once. The sequenced sample was peripheral blood, obtained in the first trimester of pregnancy. All receptors derive from a female donor with multiple sclerosis, enrolled in a pregnancy study.

This chain links TRBV28 with TRBJ1-5; possibly TRBD1 for D (5 bases). CDR3 length: 15 residues. The V gene's germline CDR1 is MDHEN and CDR2 SYDVKM. The V gene lost 2 bases and the J gene lost 3 bases, with 11 bases spanning the gap. CDR3 sequence: CASSLVGRDNQPQHF. CDR3 DNA sequence: TGTGCCAGCAGTTTAGTTGGCAGGGACAATCAGCCCCAGCATTTT.

The V and J genes are TRBV6-5 and TRBJ2-1; TRBD2 matches at 9 bases. Germline V gene sequence: CDR1 MNHEY, CDR2 SVGAGI. The CDR3 loop spans 15 amino acids. V dropped 5 bases and J dropped 6; count of bases not matched to a gene: 8. The CDR3 spells CASSLLGLASNEQFF. CDR3 DNA: TGTGCCAGCAGTCTTCTAGGACTAGCGAGCAATGAGCAGTTCTTC.

The chain couples TRBV4-3 to TRBJ1-2; D possibly corresponds to TRBD1 (5 bases). The CDR3 is 15 amino acids. Germline lookup yields CDR1 LGHNA and CDR2 YSLEER. V shed 0 bases and J shed 0 bases, with 8 bases lying between them. The CDR3 region is CASSQERQPNYGYTF. The CDR3 nucleotides read TGCGCCAGCAGCCAAGAGAGACAGCCTAACTATGGCTACACCTTC.

This rearrangement joins TRBV4-2 to TRBJ2-4; 7 nucleotides match TRBD2. CDR3 length: 16 amino acids. Trimming removed 4 bases from V and 0 bases from J; junction bases left unmatched: 6. Germline V CDR1 and CDR2: LGHNA, YNFKEQ. As DNA, the CDR3 is TGTGCCAGCAGCCCTCCTAGCGGACTAGCCAAAAACATTCAGTACTTC. It is translated as CASSPPSGLAKNIQYF.

The chain couples TRBV7-8 to TRBJ2-1; D unresolved. Deletions cut 5 bases from V and 7 bases from J, with 9 bases between. Germline V gives CDR1 SGHVS, CDR2 FQNEAQ. CDR3 length: 12 residues. The CDR3 DNA follows: TGTGCCAGCAGCGCGGAAACTAATGAGCAGTTCTTC. Translating gives CASSAETNEQFF.

The chain uses TRBV7-2 and TRBJ1-5, with D uncertain. The CDR3 is 13 amino acids. CDR1 is SGHTA, CDR2 FQGNSA, per germline. V was cut by 4 bases and J by 5 bases, with 9 bases left in between. The CDR3 DNA is TGTGCCAGCAGCTCGGACTGGTATCAGCCCCAGCATTTT. Translated: CASSSDWYQPQHF.

The chain is built from TRBV9 and TRBJ2-1; 10 bases are shared with TRBD2. The CDR3 totals 17 residues. Trimming at V came to 0 bases and at J to 6 bases, leaving 9 bases not matched to a gene. Germline-derived CDR1 and CDR2 are SGDLS and YYNGEE. The CDR3 DNA reads as TGTGCCAGCAGCGTAGACCCAGCGGGAGGGCCAGCCAATGAGCAGTTCTTC. This encodes CASSVDPAGGPANEQFF.

This chain connects TRBV28 to TRBJ1-2; TRBD1 is a possible D gene (6 bases). Germline CDR1 MDHEN, CDR2 SYDVKM. With 2 bases removed from V and 1 base from J, the gap between germline ends came to 14 bases. The CDR3 has 16 amino acids. CDR3 DNA: TGTGCCAGCAGTTTAGTAACAGGGAACCTTAACTATGGCTACACCTTC. This sequence encodes CASSLVTGNLNYGYTF.

This chain links TRBV7-3 with TRBJ1-1; D call uncertain. Germline lookup yields CDR1 SGHTA and CDR2 FQGTGA. Trimming stripped 0 bases from V and 6 bases from J, with 17 bases between. This CDR3 is built from 16 residues. The CDR3 DNA sequence: TGTGCCAGCAGCTTAACCGGGAAGAGGACTGGGGCTGAAGCTTTCTTT. It yields the protein CASSLTGKRTGAEAFF. Variable domain in full (rest from reference TRBV7-3 and TRBJ1-1): GAGVSQTPSNKVTEKGKYVELRCDPISGHTALYWYRQSLGQGPEFLIYFQGTGAADDSGLPNDRFFAVRPEGSVSTLKIQRTERGDSAVYLCASSLTGKRTGAEAFFGQGTRLTVV.

V is TRBV5-8 and J is TRBJ1-1; TRBD1 matches 7 bases. The CDR3 has 13 residues. V dropped 4 bases and J dropped 5; count of bases not matched to a gene: 5. Per germline, CDR1 SGHTS and CDR2 YDEGEE. CDR3 in amino acids: CASSPTGYTEAFF. In DNA, the CDR3 is TGTGCCAGCAGCCCGACAGGGTATACTGAAGCTTTCTTT.

This chain links TRBV18 with TRBJ2-6; 11 nucleotides match TRBD1. Per the germline V gene, CDR1 is KGHSH and CDR2 is LQKENI. V lost 3 bases, J lost 4 bases, and 5 bases stayed unmatched. The CDR3 is made up of 17 amino acids. CDR3 residues: CASSPGQGAGGANVLTF. In nucleotides, the CDR3 is TGTGCCAGCTCACCCGGACAGGGGGCCGGAGGGGCCAACGTCCTGACTTTC.

The V call is TRBV7-6, the J call TRBJ2-1; unclear D gene. The CDR3 has 12 amino acids. Trimming left V 3 bases short and J 10 bases short, with 10 bases between. The germline CDR1 and CDR2 sequences are SGHVS and FNYEAQ. CDR3 in amino acids: CASSFPSGEQFF. In nucleotides, the CDR3 is TGTGCCAGCAGCTTCCCATCCGGGGAGCAGTTCTTC. Drawing the rest from reference TRBV7-6 and TRBJ2-1, the complete variable domain is GAGVSQSPRYKVTKRGQDVALRCDPISGHVSLYWYRQALGQGPEFLTYFNYEAQQDKSGLPNDRFSAERPEGSISTLTIQRTEQRDSAMYRCASSFPSGEQFFGPGTRLTVL.

The DNA for the CDR3 is TGCAGTGCTAGAAGGGGGCTTGAAGCTTTCTTT. It encodes CSARRGLEAFF. The chain has TRBV20-1 and TRBJ1-1; 7 bases agree with TRBD1. The CDR3 has 11 residues. Trimming removed 2 bases from V and 7 bases from J; junction bases left unmatched: 1. The germline V gene has CDR1 DFQATT and CDR2 SNEGSKA (reference sequence).

The V and J genes are TRBV5-5 and TRBJ2-7; a weak D match, TRBD2 (6 bases). The CDR3 spans 14 residues. V was clipped by 3 bases and J by 4 bases, with 14 bases between them. Germline V gene data show CDR1 as SGHKS and CDR2 as YYEKEE (reference sequence). The CDR3 is CASSSRDSIYEQYF. The CDR3, as DNA: TGTGCCAGCAGCTCTAGGGACTCCATATACGAGCAGTACTTC.

V and J are TRBV28 and TRBJ2-1, with 10 bases lining up with TRBD2. This CDR3 is built from 15 residues. The V and J ends lost 2 bases and 9 bases, in that order; junction bases with no gene match: 7. CDR1 is MDHEN, CDR2 SYDVKM, per germline. CDR3: CASSLQAGGPGEQFF. CDR3 sequence (DNA): TGTGCCAGCAGTTTACAAGCGGGAGGGCCAGGTGAGCAGTTCTTC.

This clone has just one count. The chain recombines TRBV10-3 with TRBJ1-2; tentative D call: TRBD1 (5 bases). CDR3 length equals 17 residues. V was cut by 5 bases and J by 0 bases, with 19 bases left in between. Germline-derived CDR1 and CDR2 are ENHRY and SYGVKD. In nucleotides, the CDR3 is TGTGCCATCAGTTTAGGTCAGGGAACGGGAGCTAACTATGGCTACACCTTC. This sequence encodes CAISLGQGTGANYGYTF.

The chain recombines TRBV5-6 with TRBJ2-7, with TRBD2 identical over 10 bases. Trimming at V came to 4 bases and at J to 3 bases, leaving 7 bases not matched to a gene. The CDR3 has 15 amino acids. Germline CDR1 reads SGHDT; CDR2 reads YYEEEE. CDR3: CASSPGLADSYEQYF. CDR3 nucleotide sequence: TGTGCCAGCAGCCCAGGACTAGCGGATAGCTACGAGCAGTACTTC. The whole variable domain, remainder taken from reference TRBV5-6 and TRBJ2-7, is DAGVTQSPTHLIKTRGQQVTLRCSPKSGHDTVSWYQQALGQGPQFIFQYYEEEERQRGNFPDRFSGHQFPNYSSELNVNALLLGDSALYLCASSPGLADSYEQYFGPGTRLTVT.

The chain couples TRBV30 to TRBJ1-6, with 9 bases identical to TRBD1. Germline V CDR1 and CDR2: GTSNPN, SVGIG (reference sequence). The V segment lost 3 bases and the J segment 6 bases; nucleotides outside the gene matches: 6. This CDR3 has 15 residues. In DNA, the CDR3 is TGTGCCTGGAGCCAGCTACAGGGGGCTAATTCACCCCTCCACTTT. As protein: CAWSQLQGANSPLHF.

The rearrangement links TRBV4-1 to TRBJ2-5; TRBD1 matches 9 bases. This CDR3 has 16 residues. Germline V gene data show CDR1 as MGHRA and CDR2 as YSYEKL. Losses at the gene ends were 3 bases for V and 1 base for J; bases not matched to a gene: 6. The CDR3 sequence is CASSQAGTGPQETQYF. CDR3 coding DNA: TGCGCCAGCAGCCAGGCCGGGACAGGGCCCCAAGAGACCCAGTACTTC.

This clone was recorded once. The chain combines TRBV19 with TRBJ1-1, with D maybe TRBD1 (5 bases). The CDR3 has 14 amino acids. With 3 bases removed from V and 3 bases from J, the gap between germline ends came to 11 bases. Germline values: CDR1 LNHDA, CDR2 SQIVND (reference sequence). CDR3 amino acids: CASSIGGGDTEAFF. CDR3 nucleotides: TGTGCCAGTAGTATTGGCGGAGGGGACACTGAAGCTTTCTTT. Together with reference TRBV19 and TRBJ1-1, the CDR3 gives the full variable domain: DGGITQSPKYLFRKEGQNVTLSCEQNLNHDAMYWYRQDPGQGLRLIYYSQIVNDFQKGDIAEGYSVSREKKESFPLTVTSAQKNPTAFYLCASSIGGGDTEAFFGQGTRLTVV.

The chain carries TRBV7-9 and TRBJ1-1, with TRBD1 matching over 7 bases. Trimming took 0 bases from V and 4 from J; bases not matched to a gene: 5. CDR3 length: 15 amino acids. Germline values: CDR1 SEHNR, CDR2 FQNEAQ (reference sequence). The CDR3 spells CASSLARAGGTEAFF. In nucleotides, the CDR3 is TGTGCCAGCAGCTTAGCGAGGGCAGGGGGCACTGAAGCTTTCTTT.

The genes are TRBV7-2 and TRBJ1-2, with D hard to call. The CDR3 loop spans 16 amino acids. CDR1 is SGHTA, CDR2 FQGNSA, per germline. V gave up 1 base and J gave up 9 bases, with 21 bases separating them. CDR3 DNA sequence: TGTGCCAGCAGCTTAGAGGCAACCGGGGTCGGTGTGAGCTACACCTTC. This translates into CASSLEATGVGVSYTF.

This clone was counted a few times. The chain carries TRBV15 and TRBJ1-1; D perhaps matches TRBD1 (6 bases). CDR1 LNHNV and CDR2 YYDKDF come from the germline V gene (reference sequence). V shed 0 bases and J shed 2 bases, with 13 bases lying between them. The CDR3 consists of 16 residues. The CDR3 reads CATSRDATGLNTEAFF. The CDR3 DNA is TGTGCCACCAGCAGAGACGCGACAGGTCTTAACACTGAAGCTTTCTTT.

This sequence joins TRBV28 and TRBJ2-7; D is possibly TRBD1 (5 bases). The ends were cut back, 8 bases at V and 4 bases at J, with 18 bases in the middle. This CDR3 spans 14 amino acids. The V gene's germline CDR1 is MDHEN and CDR2 SYDVKM. CDR3 in DNA: TGTGCCAGCGCCAGCATGGTAGGGGCTTACGAGCAGTACTTC. It yields the protein CASASMVGAYEQYF. Variable domain in full (rest from reference TRBV28 and TRBJ2-7): DVKVTQSSRYLVKRTGEKVFLECVQDMDHENMFWYRQDPGLGLRLIYFSYDVKMKEKGDIPEGYSVSREKKERFSLILESASTNQTSMYLCASASMVGAYEQYFGPGTRLTVT.

V and J are TRBV5-1 and TRBJ2-5, with D perhaps TRBD1 (6 bases). This CDR3 has 14 residues. Trimming took off 3 bases at V and 2 bases at J, with 11 bases between the two ends. Germline lookup yields CDR1 SGHRS and CDR2 YFSETQ. CDR3 sequence reads: CASSSGQLQETQYF. The CDR3 DNA reads TGCGCCAGCAGCTCAGGACAGCTACAAGAGACCCAGTACTTC.

This chain uses TRBV19 with TRBJ2-2; TRBD2 matches 7 bases. The CDR3 runs to 14 residues. The germline CDR1 and CDR2 sequences are LNHDA and SQIVND (reference sequence). After removal of 6 bases from V and 4 bases from J, the junction contained 5 bases not matched to a gene. CDR3 region: CASSPTSPTGELFF. In DNA form, the CDR3 reads TGTGCCAGTAGCCCGACTAGCCCCACCGGGGAGCTGTTTTTT.

The V and J genes are TRBV15 and TRBJ2-7, with 10 nucleotides matching TRBD1. Trimming removed 4 bases from V and 5 bases from J; junction bases left unmatched: 11. This CDR3 spans 16 amino acids. CDR1 and CDR2 from the germline V gene are LNHNV and YYDKDF (reference sequence). For the CDR3, the DNA is TGTGCCACCAGCACACCGGCAGGGACAGGGGTTCACGAGCAGTACTTC. This translates into CATSTPAGTGVHEQYF.

This sequence joins TRBV5-4 and TRBJ2-2; the match to TRBD1 covers 9 bases. J gave up 7 bases and V 4 bases, and 5 bases lay outside the gene matches. The CDR3 covers 14 residues. Germline CDR1 is SGHNT and CDR2 is YYREEE (reference sequence). The CDR3 loop reads CASSPGQGGGELFF. CDR3 nucleotides: TGTGCCAGCAGCCCGGGACAGGGCGGCGGGGAGCTGTTTTTT.